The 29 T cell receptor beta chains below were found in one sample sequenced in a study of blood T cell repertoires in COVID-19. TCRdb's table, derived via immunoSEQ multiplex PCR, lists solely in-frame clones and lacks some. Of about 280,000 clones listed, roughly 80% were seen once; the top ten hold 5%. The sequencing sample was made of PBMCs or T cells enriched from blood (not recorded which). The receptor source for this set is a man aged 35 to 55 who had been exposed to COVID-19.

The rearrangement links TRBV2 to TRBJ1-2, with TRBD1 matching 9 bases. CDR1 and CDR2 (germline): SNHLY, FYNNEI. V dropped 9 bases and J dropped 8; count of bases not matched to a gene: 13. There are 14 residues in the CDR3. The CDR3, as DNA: TGTGCCAGGCCGAGGCCGGGACAGGGTCTAGGCTACACCTTC. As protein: CARPRPGQGLGYTF.

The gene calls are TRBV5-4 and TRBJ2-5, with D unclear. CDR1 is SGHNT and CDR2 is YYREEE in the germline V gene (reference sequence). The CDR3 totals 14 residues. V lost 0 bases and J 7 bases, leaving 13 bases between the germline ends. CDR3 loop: CASSLDLEARTQYF. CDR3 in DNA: TGTGCCAGCAGCTTGGATTTAGAAGCTCGGACCCAGTACTTC.

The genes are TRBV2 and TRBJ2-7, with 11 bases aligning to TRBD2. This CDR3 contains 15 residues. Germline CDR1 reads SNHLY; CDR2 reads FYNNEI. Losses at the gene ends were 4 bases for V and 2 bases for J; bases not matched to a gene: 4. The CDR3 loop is CASSVGLAVAYEQYF. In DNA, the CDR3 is TGTGCCAGCAGTGTGGGACTAGCGGTTGCCTACGAGCAGTACTTC.

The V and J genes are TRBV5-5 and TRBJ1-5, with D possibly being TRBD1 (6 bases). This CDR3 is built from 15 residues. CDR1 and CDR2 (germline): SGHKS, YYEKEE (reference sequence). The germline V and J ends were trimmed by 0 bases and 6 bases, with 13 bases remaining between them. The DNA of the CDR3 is TGTGCCAGCAGCTTGGCCGGGGGGCTAAGTCAGCCCCAGCATTTT. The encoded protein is CASSLAGGLSQPQHF.

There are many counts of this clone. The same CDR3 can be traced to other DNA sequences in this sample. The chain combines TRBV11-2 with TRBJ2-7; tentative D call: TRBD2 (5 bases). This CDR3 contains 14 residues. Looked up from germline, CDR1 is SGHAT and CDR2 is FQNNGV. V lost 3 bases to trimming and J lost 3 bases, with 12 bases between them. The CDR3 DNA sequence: TGTGCCAGCAGCTTCTCGAGGGATTACTACGAGCAGTACTTC. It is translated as CASSFSRDYYEQYF.

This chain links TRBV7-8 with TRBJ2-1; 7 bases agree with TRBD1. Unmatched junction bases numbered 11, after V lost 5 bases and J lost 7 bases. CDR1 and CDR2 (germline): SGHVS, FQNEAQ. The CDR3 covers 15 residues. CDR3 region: CASSPRRAGGNEQFF. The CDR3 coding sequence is TGTGCCAGCAGCCCTCGGCGGGCAGGGGGAAATGAGCAGTTCTTC.

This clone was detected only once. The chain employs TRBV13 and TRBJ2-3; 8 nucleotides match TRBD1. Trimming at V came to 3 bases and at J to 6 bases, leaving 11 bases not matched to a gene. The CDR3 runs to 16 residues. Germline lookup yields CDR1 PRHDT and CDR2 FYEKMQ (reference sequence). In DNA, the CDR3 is TGTGCCAGCAGCTTCAACCAGGGGGCGCGGACGGATACGCAGTATTTT. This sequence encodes CASSFNQGARTDTQYF.

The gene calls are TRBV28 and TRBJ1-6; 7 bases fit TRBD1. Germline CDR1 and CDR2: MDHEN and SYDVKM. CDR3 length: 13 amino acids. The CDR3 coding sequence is TGTGCTTCAGGGACAGCGATCAATTCACCCCTCCACTTT. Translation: CASGTAINSPLHF.

As DNA, the CDR3 is TGTGCCAGCAAGTTCATGGTAGTCCGCAATGAGCAGTTCTTC. Encoded protein: CASKFMVVRNEQFF. V gene TRBV2 combines with J gene TRBJ2-1; D unclear. The CDR3 is made up of 14 amino acids. V was shortened by 7 bases and J by 6 bases, with 16 bases between the two germline ends. Germline V gene data show CDR1 as SNHLY and CDR2 as FYNNEI.

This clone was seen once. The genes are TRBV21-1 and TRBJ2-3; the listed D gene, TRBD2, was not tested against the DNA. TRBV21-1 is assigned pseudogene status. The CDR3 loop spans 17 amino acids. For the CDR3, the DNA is TGTGCCAGCAGCAAATTAAAGCGGGAGGTAAATGAAGATACGCAGTATTTT. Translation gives CASSKLKREVNEDTQYF.

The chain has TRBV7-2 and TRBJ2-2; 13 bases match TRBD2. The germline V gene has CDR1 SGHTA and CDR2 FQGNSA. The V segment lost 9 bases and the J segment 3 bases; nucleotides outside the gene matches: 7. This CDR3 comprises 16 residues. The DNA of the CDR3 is TGTGCCAGATGGACTAGCGGGAGAGGAGACACCGGGGAGCTGTTTTTT. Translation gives CARWTSGRGDTGELFF.

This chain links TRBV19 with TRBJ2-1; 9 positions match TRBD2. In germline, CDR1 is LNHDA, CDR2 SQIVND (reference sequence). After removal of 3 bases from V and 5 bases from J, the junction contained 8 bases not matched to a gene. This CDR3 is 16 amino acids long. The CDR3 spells CASSIGTSRGHNEQFF. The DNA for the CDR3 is TGTGCCAGTAGTATCGGGACTAGCCGGGGTCACAATGAGCAGTTCTTC. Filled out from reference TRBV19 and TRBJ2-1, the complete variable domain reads DGGITQSPKYLFRKEGQNVTLSCEQNLNHDAMYWYRQDPGQGLRLIYYSQIVNDFQKGDIAEGYSVSREKKESFPLTVTSAQKNPTAFYLCASSIGTSRGHNEQFFGPGTRLTVL.

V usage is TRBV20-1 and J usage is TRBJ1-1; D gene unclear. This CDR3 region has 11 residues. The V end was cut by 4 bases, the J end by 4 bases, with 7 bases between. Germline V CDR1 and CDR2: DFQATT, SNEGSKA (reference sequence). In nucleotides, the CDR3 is TGCAGTGCTATCAGAATCACTGAAGCTTTCTTT. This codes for CSAIRITEAFF.

The CDR3 DNA sequence: TGTGCCATCAGTCAGCGGGAGGGCTACTACGAGCAGTACTTC. As protein: CAISQREGYYEQYF. The rearrangement links TRBV10-3 to TRBJ2-7, with 10 nucleotides matching TRBD2. In germline, CDR1 is ENHRY, CDR2 SYGVKD. This CDR3 comprises 14 residues. J gave up 3 bases and V 5 bases, and 4 bases lay outside the gene matches.

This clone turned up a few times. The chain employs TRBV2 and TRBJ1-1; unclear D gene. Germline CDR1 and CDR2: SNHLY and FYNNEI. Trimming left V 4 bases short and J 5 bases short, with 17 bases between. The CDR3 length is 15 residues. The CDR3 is CASSVAGFGRTEAFF. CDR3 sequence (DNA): TGTGCCAGCAGTGTCGCGGGGTTTGGAAGGACTGAAGCTTTCTTT. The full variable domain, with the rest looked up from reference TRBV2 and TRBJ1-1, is EPEVTQTPSHQVTQMGQEVILRCVPISNHLYFYWYRQILGQKVEFLVSFYNNEISEKSEIFDDQFSVERPDGSNFTLKIRSTKLEDSAMYFCASSVAGFGRTEAFFGQGTRLTVV.

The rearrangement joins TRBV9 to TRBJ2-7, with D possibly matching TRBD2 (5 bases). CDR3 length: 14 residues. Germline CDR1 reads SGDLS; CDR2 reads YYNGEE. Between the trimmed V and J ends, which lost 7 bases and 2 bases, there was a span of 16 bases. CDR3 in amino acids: CASGAGSGTYEQYF. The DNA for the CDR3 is TGTGCCAGCGGCGCCGGAAGCGGAACCTACGAGCAGTACTTC. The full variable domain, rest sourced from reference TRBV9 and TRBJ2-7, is DSGVTQTPKHLITATGQRVTLRCSPRSGDLSVYWYQQSLDQGLQFLIQYYNGEERAKGNILERFSAQQFPDLHSELNLSSLELGDSALYFCASGAGSGTYEQYFGPGTRLTVT.

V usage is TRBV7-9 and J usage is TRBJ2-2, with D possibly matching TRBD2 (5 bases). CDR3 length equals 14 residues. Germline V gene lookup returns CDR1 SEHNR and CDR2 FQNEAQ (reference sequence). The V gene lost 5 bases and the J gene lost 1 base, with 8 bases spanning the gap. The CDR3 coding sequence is TGTGCCAGCAGCATAAGCGGGAACACCGGGGAGCTGTTTTTT. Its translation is CASSISGNTGELFF.

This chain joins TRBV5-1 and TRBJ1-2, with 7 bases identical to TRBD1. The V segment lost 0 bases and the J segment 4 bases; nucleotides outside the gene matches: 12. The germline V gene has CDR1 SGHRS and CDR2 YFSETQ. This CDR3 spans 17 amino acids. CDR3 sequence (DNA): TGCGCCAGCAGCTTGGAAATCACAGGGGACAGAGTCTATGGCTACACCTTC. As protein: CASSLEITGDRVYGYTF.

This CDR3 is CASSTGVRRTEAFF. In DNA form, the CDR3 reads TGTGCCAGTAGTACAGGGGTCCGGCGCACTGAAGCTTTCTTT. The chain carries TRBV19 and TRBJ1-1; D is perhaps TRBD1 (6 bases). The CDR3 runs 14 residues. The germline V gene encodes CDR1 LNHDA and CDR2 SQIVND (reference sequence). Between the trimmed V and J ends, which lost 4 bases and 4 bases, there was a span of 13 bases. Full variable domain (missing parts from reference TRBV19 and TRBJ1-1): DGGITQSPKYLFRKEGQNVTLSCEQNLNHDAMYWYRQDPGQGLRLIYYSQIVNDFQKGDIAEGYSVSREKKESFPLTVTSAQKNPTAFYLCASSTGVRRTEAFFGQGTRLTVV.

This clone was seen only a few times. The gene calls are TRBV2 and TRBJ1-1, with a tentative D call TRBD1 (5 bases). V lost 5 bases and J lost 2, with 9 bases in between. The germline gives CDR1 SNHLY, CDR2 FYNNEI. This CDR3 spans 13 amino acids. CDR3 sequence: CASSRQLNTEAFF. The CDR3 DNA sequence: TGTGCCAGCAGTCGACAGTTAAACACTGAAGCTTTCTTT.

In nucleotides, the CDR3 is TGTGCCAGCAGCGTAGGTCGACAGGGATATGGCTACACCTTC. Its protein product is CASSVGRQGYGYTF. J is TRBJ1-2 and V is TRBV9; 7 bases match TRBD1. The CDR3 length is 14 residues. Germline loops: CDR1 SGDLS, CDR2 YYNGEE. The trim removed 0 bases at V and 5 bases at J, leaving 4 bases unmatched.

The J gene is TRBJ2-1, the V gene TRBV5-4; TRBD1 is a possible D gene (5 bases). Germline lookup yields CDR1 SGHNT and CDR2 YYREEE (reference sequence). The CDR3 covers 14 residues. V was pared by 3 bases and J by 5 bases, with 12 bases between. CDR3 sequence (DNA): TGTGCCAGCAGCTCTCAGGGCAGGCACAATGAGCAGTTCTTC. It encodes CASSSQGRHNEQFF.

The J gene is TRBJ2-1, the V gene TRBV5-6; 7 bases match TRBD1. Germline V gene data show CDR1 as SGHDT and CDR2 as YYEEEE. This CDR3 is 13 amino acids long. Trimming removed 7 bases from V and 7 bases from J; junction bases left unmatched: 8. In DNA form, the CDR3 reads TGTGCCAGCGCGGAACTACAGGGGAATGAGCAGTTCTTC. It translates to CASAELQGNEQFF.

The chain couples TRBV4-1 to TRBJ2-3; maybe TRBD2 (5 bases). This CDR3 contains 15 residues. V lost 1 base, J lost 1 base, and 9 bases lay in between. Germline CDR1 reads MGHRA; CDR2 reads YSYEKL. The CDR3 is CASSQGGQGTDTQYF. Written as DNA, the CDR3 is TGCGCCAGCAGCCAAGGAGGGCAGGGCACAGATACGCAGTATTTT.

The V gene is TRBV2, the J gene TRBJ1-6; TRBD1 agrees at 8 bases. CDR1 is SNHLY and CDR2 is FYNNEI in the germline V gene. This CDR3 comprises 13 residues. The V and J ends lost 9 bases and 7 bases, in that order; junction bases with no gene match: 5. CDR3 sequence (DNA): TGTGCCAGTGTTCAGGGGGCGAATTCACCCCTCCACTTT. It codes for CASVQGANSPLHF.

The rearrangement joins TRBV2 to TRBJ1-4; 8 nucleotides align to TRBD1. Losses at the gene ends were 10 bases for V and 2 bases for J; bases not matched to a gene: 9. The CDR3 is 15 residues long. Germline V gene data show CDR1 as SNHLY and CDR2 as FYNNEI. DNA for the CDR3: TGTGCCAAAGGACAGGGTTTGGTGACTAATGAAAAACTGTTTTTT. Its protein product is CAKGQGLVTNEKLFF. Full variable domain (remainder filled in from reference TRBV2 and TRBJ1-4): EPEVTQTPSHQVTQMGQEVILRCVPISNHLYFYWYRQILGQKVEFLVSFYNNEISEKSEIFDDQFSVERPDGSNFTLKIRSTKLEDSAMYFCAKGQGLVTNEKLFFGSGTQLSVL.

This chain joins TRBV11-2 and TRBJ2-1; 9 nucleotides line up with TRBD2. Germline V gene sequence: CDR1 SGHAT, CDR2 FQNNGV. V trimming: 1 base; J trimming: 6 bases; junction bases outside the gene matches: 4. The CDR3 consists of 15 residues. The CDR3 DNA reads TGTGCCAGCAGCTTAGTGATTAGCGGGAGCAATGAGCAGTTCTTC. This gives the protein CASSLVISGSNEQFF.

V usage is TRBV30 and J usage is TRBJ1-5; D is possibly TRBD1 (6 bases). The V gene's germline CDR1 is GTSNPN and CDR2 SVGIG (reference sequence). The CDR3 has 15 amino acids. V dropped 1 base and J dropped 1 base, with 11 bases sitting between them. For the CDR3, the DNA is TGTGCCTGGAGTGGGGGGGGCATCAGCAATCAGCCCCAGCATTTT. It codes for CAWSGGGISNQPQHF.

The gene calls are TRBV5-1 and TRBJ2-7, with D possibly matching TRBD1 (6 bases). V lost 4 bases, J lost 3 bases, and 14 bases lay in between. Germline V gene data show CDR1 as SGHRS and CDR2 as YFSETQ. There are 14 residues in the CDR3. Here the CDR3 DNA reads TGCGCCAGCAGCCCCGGAACAGGGAACTACGAGCAGTACTTC. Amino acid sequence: CASSPGTGNYEQYF. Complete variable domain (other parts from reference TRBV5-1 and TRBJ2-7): KAGVTQTPRYLIKTRGQQVTLSCSPISGHRSVSWYQQTPGQGLQFLFEYFSETQRNKGNFPGRFSGRQFSNSRSEMNVSTLELGDSALYLCASSPGTGNYEQYFGPGTRLTVT.